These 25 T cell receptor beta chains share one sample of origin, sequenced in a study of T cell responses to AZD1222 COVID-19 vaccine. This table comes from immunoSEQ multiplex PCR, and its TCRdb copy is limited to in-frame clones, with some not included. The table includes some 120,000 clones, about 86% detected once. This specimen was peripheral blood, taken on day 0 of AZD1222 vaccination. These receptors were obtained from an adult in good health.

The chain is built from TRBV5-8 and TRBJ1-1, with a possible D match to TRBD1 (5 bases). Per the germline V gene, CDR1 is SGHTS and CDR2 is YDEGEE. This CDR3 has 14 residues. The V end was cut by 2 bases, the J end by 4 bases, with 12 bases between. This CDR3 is CASSLTWGGTEAFF. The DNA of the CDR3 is TGTGCCAGCAGCTTAACTTGGGGGGGCACTGAAGCTTTCTTT.

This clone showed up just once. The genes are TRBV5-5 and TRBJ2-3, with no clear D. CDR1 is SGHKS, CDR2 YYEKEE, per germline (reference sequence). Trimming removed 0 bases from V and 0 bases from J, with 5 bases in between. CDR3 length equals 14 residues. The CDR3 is CASSLGPSTDTQYF. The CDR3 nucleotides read TGTGCCAGCAGCTTGGGACCCAGCACAGATACGCAGTATTTT.

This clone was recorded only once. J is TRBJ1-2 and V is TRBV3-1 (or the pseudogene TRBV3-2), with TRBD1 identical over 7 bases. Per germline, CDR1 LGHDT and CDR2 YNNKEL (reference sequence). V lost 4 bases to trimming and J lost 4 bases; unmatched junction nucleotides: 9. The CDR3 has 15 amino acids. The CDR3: CASSRQGDLLYGYTF. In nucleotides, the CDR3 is TGTGCCAGCAGCCGGCAGGGGGACCTCCTCTATGGCTACACCTTC.

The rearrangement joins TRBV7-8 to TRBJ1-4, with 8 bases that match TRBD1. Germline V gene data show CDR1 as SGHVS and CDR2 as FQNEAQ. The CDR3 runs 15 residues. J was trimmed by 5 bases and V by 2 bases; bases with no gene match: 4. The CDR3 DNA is TGTGCCAGCAGCTTAAGACAGGGGCTAAATGAAAAACTGTTTTTT. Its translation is CASSLRQGLNEKLFF.

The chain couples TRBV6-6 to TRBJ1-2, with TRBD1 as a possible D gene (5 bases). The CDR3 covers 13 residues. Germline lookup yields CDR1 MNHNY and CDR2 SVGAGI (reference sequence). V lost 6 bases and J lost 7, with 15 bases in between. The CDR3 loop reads CASSLGSGGGYTF. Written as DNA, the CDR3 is TGTGCCAGCAGCTTGGGAAGCGGGGGTGGCTACACCTTC.

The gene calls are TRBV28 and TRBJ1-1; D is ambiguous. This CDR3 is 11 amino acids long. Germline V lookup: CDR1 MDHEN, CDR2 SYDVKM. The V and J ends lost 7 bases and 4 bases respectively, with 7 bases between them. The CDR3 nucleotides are TGTGCCAGCATGTACATCACTGAAGCTTTCTTT. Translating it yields CASMYITEAFF.

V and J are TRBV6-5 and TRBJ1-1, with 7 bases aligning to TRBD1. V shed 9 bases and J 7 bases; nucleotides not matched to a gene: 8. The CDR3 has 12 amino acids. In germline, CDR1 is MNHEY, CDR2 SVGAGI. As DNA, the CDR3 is TGTGCCAGAAAACTACAGGGGCGTGAAGCTTTCTTT. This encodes CARKLQGREAFF.

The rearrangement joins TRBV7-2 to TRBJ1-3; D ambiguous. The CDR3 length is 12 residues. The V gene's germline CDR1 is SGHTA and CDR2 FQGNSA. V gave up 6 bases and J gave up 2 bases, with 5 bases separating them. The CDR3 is CASSYPGNTIYF. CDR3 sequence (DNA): TGTGCCAGCAGTTATCCTGGAAACACCATATATTTT.

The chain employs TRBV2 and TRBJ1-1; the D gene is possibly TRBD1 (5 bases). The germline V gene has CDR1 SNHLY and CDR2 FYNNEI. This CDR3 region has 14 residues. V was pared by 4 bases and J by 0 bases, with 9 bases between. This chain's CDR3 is CASSGRALNTEAFF. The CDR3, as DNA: TGTGCCAGCAGTGGCAGGGCGTTGAACACTGAAGCTTTCTTT.

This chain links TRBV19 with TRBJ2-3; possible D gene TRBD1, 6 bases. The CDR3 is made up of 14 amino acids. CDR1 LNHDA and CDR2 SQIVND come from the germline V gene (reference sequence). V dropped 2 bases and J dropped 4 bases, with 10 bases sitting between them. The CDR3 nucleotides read TGTGCCAGTAGTATAAGGGCAGGGGCAGATACGCAGTATTTT. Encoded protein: CASSIRAGADTQYF.

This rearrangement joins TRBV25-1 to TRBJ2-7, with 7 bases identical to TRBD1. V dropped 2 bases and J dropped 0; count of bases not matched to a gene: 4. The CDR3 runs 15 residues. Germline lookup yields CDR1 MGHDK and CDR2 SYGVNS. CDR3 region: CASSEVEGASYEQYF. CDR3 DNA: TGTGCCAGCAGTGAAGTCGAGGGGGCCTCCTACGAGCAGTACTTC.

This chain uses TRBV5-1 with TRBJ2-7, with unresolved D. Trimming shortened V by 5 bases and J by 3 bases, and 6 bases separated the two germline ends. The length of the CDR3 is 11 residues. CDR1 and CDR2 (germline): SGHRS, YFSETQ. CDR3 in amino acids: CASRSSYEQYF. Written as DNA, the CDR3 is TGCGCCAGCAGATCCAGCTACGAGCAGTACTTC.

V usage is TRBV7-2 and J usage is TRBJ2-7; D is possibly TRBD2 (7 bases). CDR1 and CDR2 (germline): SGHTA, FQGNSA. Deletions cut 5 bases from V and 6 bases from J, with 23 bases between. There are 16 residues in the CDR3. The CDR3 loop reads CASSPLGGRSGAEQYF. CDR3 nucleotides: TGTGCCAGCAGCCCTCTGGGGGGGCGGTCGGGTGCCGAGCAGTACTTC.

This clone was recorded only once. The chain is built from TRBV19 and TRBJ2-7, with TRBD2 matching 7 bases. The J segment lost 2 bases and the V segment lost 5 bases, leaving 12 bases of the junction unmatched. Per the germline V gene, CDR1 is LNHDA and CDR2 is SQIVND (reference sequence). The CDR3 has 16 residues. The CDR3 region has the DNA TGTGCCAGTAGTCTGCGGGGAGGGAACCCAACCTACGAGCAGTACTTC. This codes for CASSLRGGNPTYEQYF.

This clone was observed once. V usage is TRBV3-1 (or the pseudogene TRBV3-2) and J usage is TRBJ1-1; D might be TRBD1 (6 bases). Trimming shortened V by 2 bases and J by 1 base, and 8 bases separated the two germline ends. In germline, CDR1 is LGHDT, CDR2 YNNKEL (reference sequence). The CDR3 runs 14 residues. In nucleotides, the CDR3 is TGTGCCAGCAGCCAATGGGGACAGAACACTGAAGCTTTCTTT. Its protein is CASSQWGQNTEAFF.

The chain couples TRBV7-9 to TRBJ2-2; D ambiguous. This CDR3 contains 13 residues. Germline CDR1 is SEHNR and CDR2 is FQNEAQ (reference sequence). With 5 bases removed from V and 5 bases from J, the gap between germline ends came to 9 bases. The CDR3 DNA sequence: TGTGCCAGCAGCGCGACCGCTACCGGGGAGCTGTTTTTT. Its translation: CASSATATGELFF. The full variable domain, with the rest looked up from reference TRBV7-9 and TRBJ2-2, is DTGVSQNPRHKITKRGQNVTFRCDPISEHNRLYWYRQTLGQGPEFLTYFQNEAQLEKSRLLSDRFSAERPKGSFSTLEIQRTEQGDSAMYLCASSATATGELFFGEGSRLTVL.

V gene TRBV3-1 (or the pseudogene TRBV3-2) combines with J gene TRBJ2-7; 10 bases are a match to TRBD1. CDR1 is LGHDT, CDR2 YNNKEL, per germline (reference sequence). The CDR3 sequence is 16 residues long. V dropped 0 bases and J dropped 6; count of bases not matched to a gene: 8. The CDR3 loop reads CASSQESGQGSSEQYF. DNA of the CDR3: TGTGCCAGCAGCCAAGAGTCGGGACAGGGGAGCTCCGAGCAGTACTTC.

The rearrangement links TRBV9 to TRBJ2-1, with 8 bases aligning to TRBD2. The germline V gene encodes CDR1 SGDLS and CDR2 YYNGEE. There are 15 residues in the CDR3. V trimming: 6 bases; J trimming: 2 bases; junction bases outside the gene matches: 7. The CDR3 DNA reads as TGTGCCAGCACCATAAGCGGGGGTGCCTACAATGAGCAGTTCTTC. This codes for CASTISGGAYNEQFF.

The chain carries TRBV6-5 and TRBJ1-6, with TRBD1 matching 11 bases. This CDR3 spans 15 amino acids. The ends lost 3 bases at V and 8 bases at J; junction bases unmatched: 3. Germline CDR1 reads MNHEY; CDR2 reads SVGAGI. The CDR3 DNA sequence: TGTGCCAGCAGTTATGGACAGGGGGCGGATTCACCCCTCCACTTT. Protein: CASSYGQGADSPLHF.

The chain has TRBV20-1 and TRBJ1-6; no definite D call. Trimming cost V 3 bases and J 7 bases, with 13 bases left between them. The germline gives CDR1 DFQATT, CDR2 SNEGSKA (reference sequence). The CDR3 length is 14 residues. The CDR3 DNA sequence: TGCAGTGCTAGTATCTCAAGGTGGAATTCACCCCTCCACTTT. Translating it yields CSASISRWNSPLHF.

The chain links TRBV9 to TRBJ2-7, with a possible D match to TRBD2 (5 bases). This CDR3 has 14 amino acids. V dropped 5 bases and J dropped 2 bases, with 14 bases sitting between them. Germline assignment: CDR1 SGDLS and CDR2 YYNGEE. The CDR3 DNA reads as TGTGCCAGCAGTTGGGAGAGGGAACCCTACGAGCAGTACTTC. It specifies CASSWEREPYEQYF.

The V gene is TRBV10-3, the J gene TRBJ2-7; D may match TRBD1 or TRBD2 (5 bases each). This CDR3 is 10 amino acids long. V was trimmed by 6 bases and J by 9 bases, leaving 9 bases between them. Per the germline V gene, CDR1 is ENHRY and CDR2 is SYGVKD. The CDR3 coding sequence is TGTGCCATCAGGGGGGACGTGCAGTACTTC. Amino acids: CAIRGDVQYF.

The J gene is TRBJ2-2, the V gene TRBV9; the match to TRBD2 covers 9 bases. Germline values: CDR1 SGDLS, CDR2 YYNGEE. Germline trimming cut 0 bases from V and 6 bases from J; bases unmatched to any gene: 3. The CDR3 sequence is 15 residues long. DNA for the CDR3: TGTGCCAGCAGCGTAGAAGCGGGGGGCCCCGGGGAGCTGTTTTTT. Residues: CASSVEAGGPGELFF.

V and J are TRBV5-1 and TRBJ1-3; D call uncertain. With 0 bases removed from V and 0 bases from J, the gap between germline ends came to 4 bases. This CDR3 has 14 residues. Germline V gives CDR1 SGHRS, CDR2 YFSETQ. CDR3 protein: CASSLANSGNTIYF. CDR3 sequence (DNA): TGCGCCAGCAGCTTGGCCAACTCTGGAAACACCATATATTTT.

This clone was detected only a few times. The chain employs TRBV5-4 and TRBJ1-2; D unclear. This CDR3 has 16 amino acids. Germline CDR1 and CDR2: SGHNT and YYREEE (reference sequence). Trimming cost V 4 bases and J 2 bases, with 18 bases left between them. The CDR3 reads CASSQRPGQRNYGYTF. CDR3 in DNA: TGTGCCAGCAGCCAGAGACCGGGCCAAAGAAACTATGGCTACACCTTC.